This entry features one T cell receptor (beta chain) sequence. Its antigen is unidentified. Clones were read by immunoSEQ multiplex PCR, and TCRdb kept only the in-frame ones, dropping some. Found here are about 58,000 clones, around 80% of them singletons; the top ten hold less than 4%. These data come from a study of vaccination effects on CD4 cells after COVID-19. Study-wide context: Antigen-specific CD4+ T cells were expanded with viral peptide pools in the ViraFEST assay before sequencing.

With V trimmed by 5 bases and J by 7 bases, 5 bases remained unmatched. Germline values: CDR1 KGHSH, CDR2 LQKENI. This CDR3 comprises 13 residues. When roughly eleven days of culture had elapsed, CD4+ T cells were isolated. Among the vaccine recipients, none had a prior SARS-CoV-2 infection, and nucleocapsid antibodies were negative. Days 3 and 7 were when half the medium was replaced with IL-2 medium. This chain links TRBV18 with TRBJ2-1; 7 bases match TRBD1. This sample comprised CD4+ T cells from PBMCs cultured without peptide, obtained before COVID-19 vaccination. The receptor's source is a human donor who received a COVID-19 vaccine. CDR3 in amino acids: CASSNTGANEQFF. In nucleotides, the CDR3 is TGTGCCAGCTCAAATACAGGGGCGAATGAGCAGTTCTTC.